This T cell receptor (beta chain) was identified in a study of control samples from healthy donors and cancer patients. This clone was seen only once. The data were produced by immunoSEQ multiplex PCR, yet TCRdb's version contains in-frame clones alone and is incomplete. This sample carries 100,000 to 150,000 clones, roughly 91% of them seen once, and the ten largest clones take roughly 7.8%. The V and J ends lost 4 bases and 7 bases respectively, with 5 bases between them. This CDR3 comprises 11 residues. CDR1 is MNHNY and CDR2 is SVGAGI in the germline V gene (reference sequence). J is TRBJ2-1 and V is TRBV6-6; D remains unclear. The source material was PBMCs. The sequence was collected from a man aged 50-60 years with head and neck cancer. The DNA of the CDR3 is TGTGCCAGCAGTTTGAATAATGAGCAGTTCTTC. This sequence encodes CASSLNNEQFF.